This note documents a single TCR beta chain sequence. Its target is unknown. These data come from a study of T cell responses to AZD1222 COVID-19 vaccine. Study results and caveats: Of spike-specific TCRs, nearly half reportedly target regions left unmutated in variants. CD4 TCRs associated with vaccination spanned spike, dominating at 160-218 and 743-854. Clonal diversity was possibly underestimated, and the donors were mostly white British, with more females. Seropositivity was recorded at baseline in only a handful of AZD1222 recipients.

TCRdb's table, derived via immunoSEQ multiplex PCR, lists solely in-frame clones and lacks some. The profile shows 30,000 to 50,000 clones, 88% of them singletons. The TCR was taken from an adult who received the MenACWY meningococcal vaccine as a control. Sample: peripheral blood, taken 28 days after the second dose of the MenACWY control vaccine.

This CDR3 is CASSLEVRTTYEQYF. CDR3 nucleotide sequence: TGTGCCAGCAGCTTAGAGGTGCGGACCACCTACGAGCAGTACTTC. The rearrangement links TRBV7-9 to TRBJ2-7; D call uncertain. V was clipped by 1 base and J by 2 bases, with 12 bases between them. Germline CDR1 is SEHNR and CDR2 is FQNEAQ (reference sequence). The CDR3 consists of 15 residues. Supplemented by reference TRBV7-9 and TRBJ2-7, the full variable domain reads DTGVSQNPRHKITKRGQNVTFRCDPISEHNRLYWYRQTLGQGPEFLTYFQNEAQLEKSRLLSDRFSAERPKGSFSTLEIQRTEQGDSAMYLCASSLEVRTTYEQYFGPGTRLTVT.